What follows are 31 T cell receptor beta chains derived from one specimen sequenced in a study of cytomegalovirus exposure and HLA in healthy donors. The PCR was carried out with 60 Vbeta primers and 13 Jbeta primers. TCRdb keeps only in-frame clones here, not all; method: immunoSEQ multiplex PCR. The table shows about 70,000 clones, with about 63% occurring only once. Specimen: PBMCs. The receptors originated from a man aged 40-50 years in good health and CMV-seropositive.

The chain recombines TRBV19 with TRBJ1-4; maybe TRBD1 (5 bases). The V and J ends lost 10 bases and 3 bases respectively, with 15 bases between them. Per the germline V gene, CDR1 is LNHDA and CDR2 is SQIVND (reference sequence). CDR3 length equals 14 residues. The CDR3 region is CATGRGEANEKLFF. CDR3 sequence (DNA): TGTGCCACCGGTCGAGGGGAGGCTAATGAAAAACTGTTTTTT.

This clone has just a few counts. This chain uses TRBV7-8 with TRBJ2-7; TRBD2 matches 11 bases. The CDR3 is 14 amino acids. Germline CDR1 and CDR2: SGHVS and FQNEAQ. J gave up 0 bases and V 5 bases, and 0 bases lay outside the gene matches. The CDR3 protein is CASSTSGSSYEQYF. The CDR3 DNA sequence: TGTGCCAGCAGCACTAGCGGGAGCTCCTACGAGCAGTACTTC.

This clone appeared a few times. The chain couples TRBV5-6 to TRBJ2-7; 8 bases agree with TRBD2. V lost 4 bases, J lost 6 bases, and 12 bases stayed unmatched. The CDR3 covers 15 residues. Germline CDR1 SGHDT, CDR2 YYEEEE. The CDR3 DNA follows: TGTGCCAGCAGCGCAGGGACTAGATGGATAGGCGAGCAGTACTTC. Translated: CASSAGTRWIGEQYF.

This chain links TRBV5-8 with TRBJ1-2; TRBD1 is a possible D gene (5 bases). CDR1 and CDR2 from the germline V gene are SGHTS and YDEGEE. The CDR3 spans 12 residues. The V and J ends lost 6 bases and 4 bases respectively, with 10 bases between them. CDR3 DNA sequence: TGTGCCAGCACAGACAGAACCTATGGCTACACCTTC. Translating it yields CASTDRTYGYTF. Full variable domain (rest looked up from reference TRBV5-8 and TRBJ1-2): EAGVTQSPTHLIKTRGQQATLRCSPISGHTSVYWYQQALGLGLQFLLWYDEGEERNRGNFPPRFSGRQFPNYSSELNVNALELEDSALYLCASTDRTYGYTFGSGTRLTVV.

V and J are TRBV7-9 and TRBJ2-2; possibly TRBD2 for D (5 bases). The CDR3 length is 16 residues. Per the germline V gene, CDR1 is SEHNR and CDR2 is FQNEAQ (reference sequence). Trimming took off 4 bases at V and 1 base at J, with 13 bases between the two ends. CDR3 bases: TGTGCCAGCAGCTCGTTGTGGGCGGGGAACACCGGGGAGCTGTTTTTT. It is translated as CASSSLWAGNTGELFF.

The V and J genes are TRBV4-3 and TRBJ1-2, with D perhaps matching TRBD1 (6 bases). The CDR3 is 16 amino acids. Trimming took off 2 bases at V and 14 bases at J, with 27 bases between the two ends. Germline loops: CDR1 LGHNA, CDR2 YSLEER. CDR3 sequence (DNA): TGCGCCAGCAGCCAAAACCCCAGGTTACAGGGAATGGTGAGGACCTTC. Translating it yields CASSQNPRLQGMVRTF.

The CDR3 coding sequence is TGTGCCAGCAGGAGGACTAGGACGGATACGCAGTATTTT. This gives the protein CASRRTRTDTQYF. This chain links TRBV6-5 with TRBJ2-3; TRBD2 matches 7 bases. V lost 6 bases to trimming and J lost 6 bases; unmatched junction nucleotides: 6. The CDR3 has 13 residues. Germline V CDR1 and CDR2: MNHEY, SVGAGI.

As concerns this clone: The junction and the germline gene differ at one end; a read error may be behind it. The chain uses TRBV11-3 and TRBJ2-1; 7 bases align to TRBD2. Germline CDR1 is SGHNT and CDR2 is YENEEA. The CDR3 is 16 amino acids. The CDR3 region is CASSQIFTRDYYEQFF. In DNA, the CDR3 is TGTGCCAGCAGCCAAATCTTTACGCGGGACTACTATGAGCAGTTCTTC.

The chain carries TRBV27 and TRBJ1-4; D gene unclear. Germline CDR1 is MNHEY and CDR2 is SMNVEV (reference sequence). The CDR3 covers 16 residues. V dropped 2 bases and J dropped 6 bases, with 16 bases sitting between them. The CDR3 DNA sequence: TGTGCCAGCAGTTTAAGTTTTCCAGGCCCCCATGAAAAACTGTTTTTT. Its translation is CASSLSFPGPHEKLFF.

This rearrangement joins TRBV19 to TRBJ1-5, with no clear D. Trimming stripped 7 bases from V and 2 bases from J, with 12 bases between. Per germline, CDR1 LNHDA and CDR2 SQIVND (reference sequence). The CDR3 is 14 residues long. The CDR3 spells CASTLLRGNQPQHF. DNA for the CDR3: TGTGCCAGTACCCTCCTACGGGGCAATCAGCCCCAGCATTTT.

J is TRBJ2-5 and V is TRBV5-1; D might be TRBD2 (7 bases). V was clipped by 6 bases and J by 3 bases, with 15 bases between them. Germline V gives CDR1 SGHRS, CDR2 YFSETQ. The CDR3 covers 14 residues. The CDR3: CASKGGRLEETQYF. The CDR3 nucleotides read TGCGCCAGCAAGGGGGGGCGGTTAGAAGAGACCCAGTACTTC.

The chain has TRBV27 and TRBJ2-1, with a weak D call TRBD1 (6 bases). The ends were cut back, 8 bases at V and 4 bases at J, with 15 bases in the middle. CDR1 MNHEY and CDR2 SMNVEV come from the germline V gene (reference sequence). The CDR3 spans 14 residues. CDR3 residues: CASGPRTEYNEQFF. In nucleotides, the CDR3 is TGTGCCAGCGGCCCACGGACAGAGTACAATGAGCAGTTCTTC.

J is TRBJ2-2 and V is TRBV7-6, with 8 bases matching TRBD1. Germline loops: CDR1 SGHVS, CDR2 FNYEAQ. The V gene end was trimmed by 3 bases and the J gene end by 2 bases; junction bases not matched to a gene: 8. The CDR3 contains 17 residues. In DNA, the CDR3 is TGTGCCAGCAGCTTCCGCCAGGGGGCCTTCAACACCGGGGAGCTGTTTTTT. Amino acid sequence: CASSFRQGAFNTGELFF.

This clone was counted a few times. The rearrangement links TRBV7-2 to TRBJ2-1, with TRBD2 matching over 8 bases. The V gene end was trimmed by 5 bases and the J gene end by 6 bases; junction bases not matched to a gene: 15. This CDR3 contains 17 residues. In germline, CDR1 is SGHTA, CDR2 FQGNSA. Here the CDR3 reads CASSRNWDRGTSNEQFF. The DNA of the CDR3 is TGTGCCAGCAGCCGAAACTGGGACCGAGGGACTAGCAATGAGCAGTTCTTC.

The CDR3 DNA reads as TGTGCCAGCTCACCCGGCAGGGAATTGACTTCACCCCTCCACTTT. This sequence encodes CASSPGRELTSPLHF. This rearrangement joins TRBV18 to TRBJ1-6; a possible D gene is TRBD1 (5 bases). The V end lost 3 bases, the J end lost 9 bases, and 15 bases lay between the germline ends. Germline V gene sequence: CDR1 KGHSH, CDR2 LQKENI. This CDR3 region has 15 residues.

Judged by abundance, this clone is medium-sized. The chain couples TRBV25-1 to TRBJ1-2, with D perhaps TRBD1 (5 bases). Trimming took off 3 bases at V and 0 bases at J, with 8 bases between the two ends. The CDR3 has 14 residues. Germline lookup yields CDR1 MGHDK and CDR2 SYGVNS. This CDR3 is CASSEQGSNYGYTF. The CDR3 nucleotides read TGTGCCAGCAGTGAGCAGGGATCTAACTATGGCTACACCTTC.

This chain connects TRBV9 to TRBJ2-7, with 7 bases identical to TRBD2. V trimming: 2 bases; J trimming: 3 bases; junction bases outside the gene matches: 2. The CDR3 has 13 amino acids. The V gene's germline CDR1 is SGDLS and CDR2 YYNGEE. DNA of the CDR3: TGTGCCAGCAGCGTTTTAGCGGGCTACGAGCAGTACTTC. It yields the protein CASSVLAGYEQYF.

This chain uses TRBV6-5 with TRBJ2-1; D might be TRBD2 (6 bases). Trimming removed 6 bases at V and 9 bases at J, with 12 bases between. CDR3 length: 12 amino acids. The germline gives CDR1 MNHEY, CDR2 SVGAGI. For the CDR3, the DNA is TGTGCCAGCAGGACTAGTACGGCTGAGCAGTTCTTC. Amino acid sequence: CASRTSTAEQFF.

In its sample, this clone was seen a few times. The rearrangement links TRBV13 to TRBJ2-2; D is perhaps TRBD1 (5 bases). This CDR3 has 15 amino acids. V gave up 5 bases and J gave up 6 bases, with 16 bases separating them. Germline V gene sequence: CDR1 PRHDT, CDR2 FYEKMQ (reference sequence). CDR3 nucleotide sequence: TGTGCCAGCAGCCCCGACAGAGTAGACGCCGGGGAGCTGTTTTTT. Its translation: CASSPDRVDAGELFF.

The V call is TRBV9, the J call TRBJ2-1, with D perhaps matching TRBD2 (6 bases). This CDR3 spans 16 amino acids. CDR1 is SGDLS and CDR2 is YYNGEE in the germline V gene. Trimming pared 3 bases from V and 8 bases from J, leaving 21 bases between. The CDR3 here is CASSAKEGLPGDEQFF. CDR3 in DNA: TGTGCCAGCAGCGCTAAGGAGGGACTCCCAGGCGATGAGCAGTTCTTC.

The gene calls are TRBV19 and TRBJ1-2; 8 bases line up with TRBD1. This CDR3 is built from 13 residues. Unmatched junction bases numbered 5, after V lost 7 bases and J lost 4 bases. CDR1 and CDR2 from the germline V gene are LNHDA and SQIVND (reference sequence). The DNA for the CDR3 is TGTGCCAGTAATGACAGGGGCGTCTATGGCTACACCTTC. The encoded protein is CASNDRGVYGYTF.

The chain is built from TRBV30 and TRBJ2-2, with D unclear. The CDR3 length is 15 residues. Germline CDR1 GTSNPN, CDR2 SVGIG (reference sequence). Trimming took 3 bases from V and 0 from J, leaving 11 bases between them. The CDR3 DNA reads TGTGCCTGGAGAGAAGTACAAGCGAACACCGGGGAGCTGTTTTTT. Residues: CAWREVQANTGELFF. Complete variable domain (other parts from reference TRBV30 and TRBJ2-2): SQTIHQWPATLVQPVGSPLSLECTVEGTSNPNLYWYRQAAGRGLQLLFYSVGIGQISSEVPQNLSASRPQDRQFILSSKKLLLSDSGFYLCAWREVQANTGELFFGEGSRLTVL.

The chain carries TRBV2 and TRBJ2-3; 8 positions match TRBD1. CDR1 and CDR2 from the germline V gene are SNHLY and FYNNEI. The V gene end was trimmed by 5 bases and the J gene end by 1 base; junction bases not matched to a gene: 2. CDR3 length equals 14 residues. The CDR3 loop is CASSPTGGTDTQYF. DNA of the CDR3: TGTGCCAGCAGTCCGACAGGGGGCACAGATACGCAGTATTTT.

The chain combines TRBV6-5 with TRBJ1-6; D is unresolved. Germline V gene sequence: CDR1 MNHEY, CDR2 SVGAGI. This CDR3 region has 15 residues. Deletions cut 7 bases from V and 8 bases from J, with 18 bases between. The CDR3 is CASTLKRWYYSPLHF. The CDR3 DNA sequence: TGTGCCAGCACGCTCAAACGGTGGTACTATTCACCCCTCCACTTT.

The V call is TRBV21-1, the J call TRBJ1-1; TRBD1 is the table's D call and was not checked against the DNA. TRBV21-1 is described as a pseudogene. The CDR3 has 14 residues. CDR3 protein: CASSSRLPTGLAFF. As DNA, the CDR3 is TGTGCCAGCAGCTCCCGACTCCCGACAGGTTTGGCTTTCTTT.

This clone was detected a few times. The chain employs TRBV7-8 and TRBJ2-7, with D uncertain. This CDR3 spans 17 amino acids. CDR1 and CDR2 (germline): SGHVS, FQNEAQ. Deletions cut 4 bases from V and 7 bases from J, with 26 bases between. DNA of the CDR3: TGTGCCAGCAGCTATGATTTCTCAGGCCCTCCCCTCTGGGAGCAGTACTTC. Its translation is CASSYDFSGPPLWEQYF. Drawing the rest from reference TRBV7-8 and TRBJ2-7, the complete variable domain is GAGVSQSPRYKVAKRGQDVALRCDPISGHVSLFWYQQALGQGPEFLTYFQNEAQLDKSGLPSDRFFAERPEGSVSTLKIQRTQQEDSAVYLCASSYDFSGPPLWEQYFGPGTRLTVT.

The V call is TRBV6-1, the J call TRBJ2-7, with a possible D match to TRBD1 (5 bases). This CDR3 comprises 14 residues. Germline V gene lookup returns CDR1 MNHNS and CDR2 SASEGT. Between the trimmed V and J ends, which lost 4 bases and 2 bases, there was a span of 12 bases. The CDR3 region is CASSVQGFAYEQYF. The CDR3 DNA follows: TGTGCCAGCAGTGTTCAGGGATTTGCCTACGAGCAGTACTTC.

This clone was counted only a few times. This chain joins TRBV10-3 and TRBJ1-2; TRBD1 matches 10 bases. Germline values: CDR1 ENHRY, CDR2 SYGVKD. The CDR3 is 12 residues long. The junction had 8 bases not matched to a gene; V was cut back by 11 bases and J by 8 bases. The CDR3 protein is CAGTGEGRGYTF. In DNA, the CDR3 is TGTGCCGGGACAGGGGAGGGTAGGGGCTACACCTTC.

The chain employs TRBV4-1 and TRBJ2-7; weak D call: TRBD2 (7 bases). This CDR3 comprises 14 residues. The germline V gene has CDR1 MGHRA and CDR2 YSYEKL. V lost 5 bases, J lost 4 bases, and 15 bases lay in between. The CDR3 region has the DNA TGCGCCAGCAGCTCCCCCGGGGGGCTGTACGAGCAGTACTTC. Translating it yields CASSSPGGLYEQYF.

V gene TRBV7-8 combines with J gene TRBJ2-1; 7 bases line up with TRBD2. Germline CDR1 SGHVS, CDR2 FQNEAQ. The CDR3 runs to 14 residues. Germline trimming cut 6 bases from V and 2 bases from J; bases unmatched to any gene: 4. Written as DNA, the CDR3 is TGTGCCAGCAGTCCCGGGACTACCTACAATGAGCAGTTCTTC. Residues: CASSPGTTYNEQFF.

CDR3 DNA sequence: TGCGCCAGCAGCCCCCACCCCTCAGGGGCCGATGAGCAGTTCTTC. Translated: CASSPHPSGADEQFF. The V and J genes are TRBV4-3 and TRBJ2-1; tentatively, D is TRBD1 (6 bases). CDR3 length equals 15 residues. Germline V gene sequence: CDR1 LGHNA, CDR2 YSLEER. With 4 bases removed from V and 8 bases from J, the gap between germline ends came to 18 bases.